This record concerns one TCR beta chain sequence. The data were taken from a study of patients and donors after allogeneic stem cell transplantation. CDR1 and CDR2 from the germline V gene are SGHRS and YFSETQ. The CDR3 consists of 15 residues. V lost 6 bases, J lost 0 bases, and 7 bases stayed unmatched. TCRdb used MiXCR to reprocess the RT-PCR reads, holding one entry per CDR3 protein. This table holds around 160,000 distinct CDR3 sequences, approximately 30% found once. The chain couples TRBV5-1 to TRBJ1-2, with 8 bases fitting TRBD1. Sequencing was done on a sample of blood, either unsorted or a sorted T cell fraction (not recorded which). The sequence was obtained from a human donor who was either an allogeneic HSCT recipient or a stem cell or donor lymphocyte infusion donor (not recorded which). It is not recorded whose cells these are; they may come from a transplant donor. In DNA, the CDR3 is TGCGCCAGCACCGCCACAGGGGGGGCTAACTATGGCTACACCTTC. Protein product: CASTATGGANYGYTF.